This is a list of T cell receptor beta chains from one sample in a study of blood T cell repertoires in COVID-19. Generated by immunoSEQ multiplex PCR, the TCRdb table keeps only in-frame clones and is missing some. Found here are 150,000 or so clones, 80% to 90% of them singletons; the top ten hold about an eighth. Sequenced material: peripheral blood. The origin of the receptors is a man aged 18 to 35 with COVID-19, enrolled during active disease. Each CDR3 is given with its conserved first and last residue. The D gene is left open where the match is weak. Not every row has a clone size; where given, it reads once, few, many or a size class.

size	V	D	CDR3
.	TRBV7-2	.	CASSLLGGRRRAHHEQYF
.	TRBV5-5	.	CASSYERGSYGYTF
few	TRBV7-9	.	CASSSPWTIPEAFF
.	TRBV4-3	.	CASSQEATPDEKLLF
.	TRBV10-3	.	CAILMRVAHEQYF
once	TRBV7-9	.	CASSPLGASRHYGYTF
.	TRBV28	.	CASSSLLSEQFF
.	TRBV30	TRBD2	CAWSAEAGGDTGELFF
.	TRBV6-2/TRBV6-3	.	CASSYSTQGNSPLHF
.	TRBV29-1	TRBD2	CSVQGGGVLAGTEQYF
.	TRBV7-9	TRBD2	CASSLEPGLAYSGANVLTF
.	TRBV6-2/TRBV6-3	TRBD2	CASSRLAVVAYEQYF
.	TRBV7-9	TRBD1	CASSLGQGYTF
.	TRBV28	.	CASSFPGVGKNTGELFF
.	TRBV30	.	CAWRDFLRKNIQYF
.	TRBV28	TRBD1	CASRAWTGNVLTF
once	TRBV21-1	.	CASSKALSLRMSGGPGEQYF
.	TRBV19	TRBD2	CASSPLAGDTQYF
.	TRBV5-1	TRBD2	CASSPGGTSGGEQFF
.	TRBV9	TRBD2	CASSVVAGGGETQYF
.	TRBV19	.	CASSIEARGRPEQFF
.	TRBV9	.	CASSESGYQETQYF
.	TRBV7-3	.	CASSLEARRGTDTQYF
.	TRBV2	TRBD1	CASSNRGGYTGELFF
.	TRBV7-2	TRBD2	CASSLSQGGGEQFF
few	TRBV19	TRBD1	CASSPRGQGSNSPLHF
.	TRBV4-1	.	CASSQDPGAGANVLTF
.	TRBV19	.	CASRGRTNEKLLF
.	TRBV25-1	TRBD1	CASSGTGGSDTQYF
.	TRBV15	.	CATSRDRGGYGYTF
.	TRBV9	TRBD2	CASSVGTSGSTDTQYF
.	TRBV12-5	.	CASGLFGTSIYYNEQFF
.	TRBV27	.	CASSLAPGQPQHF
.	TRBV4-2	TRBD2	CASSQEGLAGGPGGELFF
.	TRBV5-1	.	CASSLAMGQASGNTIYF
.	TRBV7-2	TRBD2	CASSLGLLAGVRSEQFF
.	TRBV12-3/TRBV12-4	.	CASSKSLVSIQYF
.	TRBV19	TRBD1	CASSISGGSEQYF
.	TRBV28	.	CASSLGPNTGELFF
.	TRBV24-1	TRBD2	CATSDPRLAGRPEQFF
.	TRBV25-1	TRBD2	CASSEYGLADNEQFF
.	TRBV11-2	.	CASSPLGRWTSEAFF
once	TRBV7-2	TRBD2	CASSLARGGLTYEQYF
.	TRBV27	TRBD1	CASSLAGTGFQETQYF
.	TRBV4-2	TRBD1	CASSQEKGQPYGYTF
.	TRBV4-3	.	CASSQDTGWAKGMNTEAFF
.	TRBV5-1	TRBD2	CASSSSGRMDTQYF
.	TRBV2	TRBD2	CASSGTSVLDTQYF
.	TRBV23-1	TRBD1	CASSLEPWTGGVGELFF
.	TRBV6-2/TRBV6-3	.	CASSYFPYMETQYF
.	TRBV4-1	TRBD1	CASSQVPGTGNSPLHF